This T cell receptor beta chain was recovered during a study of cytomegalovirus exposure and HLA in healthy donors. Primers included in the PCR were 60 Vbeta and 13 Jbeta primers. Clones were sequenced by immunoSEQ multiplex PCR, and TCRdb holds only the in-frame ones, with some missing. The data contain about 190,000 clones, approximately 79% of them singletons. Losses at the gene ends were 4 bases for V and 7 bases for J; bases not matched to a gene: 5. The CDR3 is 14 residues long. Germline V CDR1 and CDR2: SEHNR, FQNEAQ (reference sequence). The chain has TRBV7-9 and TRBJ1-4, with 8 positions matching TRBD1. The sample comprised PBMCs. This sequence originates from a woman in her late teens or twenties in good health and CMV-seronegative. CDR3: CASSYGQGSEKLFF. The CDR3 nucleotides read TGTGCCAGCAGCTACGGACAGGGTTCTGAAAAACTGTTTTTT.